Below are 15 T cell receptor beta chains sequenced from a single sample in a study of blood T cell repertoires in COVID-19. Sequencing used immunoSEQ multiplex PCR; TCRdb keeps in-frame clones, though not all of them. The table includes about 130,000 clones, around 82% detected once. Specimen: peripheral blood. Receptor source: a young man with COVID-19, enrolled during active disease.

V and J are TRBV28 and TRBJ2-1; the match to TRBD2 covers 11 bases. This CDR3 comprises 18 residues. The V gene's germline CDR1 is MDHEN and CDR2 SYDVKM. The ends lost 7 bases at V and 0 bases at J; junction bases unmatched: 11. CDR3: CASNRGLAGTSSYNEQFF. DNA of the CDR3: TGTGCCAGCAACCGTGGACTAGCGGGCACTAGCTCCTACAATGAGCAGTTCTTC.

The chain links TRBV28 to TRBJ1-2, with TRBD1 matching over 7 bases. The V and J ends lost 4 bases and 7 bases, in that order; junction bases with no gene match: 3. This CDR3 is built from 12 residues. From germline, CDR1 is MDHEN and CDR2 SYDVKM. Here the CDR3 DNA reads TGTGCCAGCAGTTCCACAGGGGTTGGCTACACCTTC. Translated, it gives CASSSTGVGYTF.

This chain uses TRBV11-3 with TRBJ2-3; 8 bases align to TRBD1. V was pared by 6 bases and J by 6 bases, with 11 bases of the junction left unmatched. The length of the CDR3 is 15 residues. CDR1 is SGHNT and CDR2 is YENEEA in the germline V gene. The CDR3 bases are TGTGCCAGCAGACCCCCCGACAGGGGAAGGGATACGCAGTATTTT. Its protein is CASRPPDRGRDTQYF.

The CDR3 reads CASSLAGDYGYTF. The CDR3 bases are TGCGCCAGCAGCTTGGCCGGGGACTATGGCTACACCTTC. V usage is TRBV5-1 and J usage is TRBJ1-2; unclear D gene. From germline, CDR1 is SGHRS and CDR2 YFSETQ. The CDR3 has 13 residues. V lost 0 bases to trimming and J lost 3 bases, with 6 bases between them.

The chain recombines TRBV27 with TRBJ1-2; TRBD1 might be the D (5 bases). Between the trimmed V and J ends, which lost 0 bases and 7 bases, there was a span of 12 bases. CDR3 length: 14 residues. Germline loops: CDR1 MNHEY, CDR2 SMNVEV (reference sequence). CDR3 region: CASSLSGVEGGYTF. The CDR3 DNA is TGTGCCAGCAGTTTATCAGGGGTGGAGGGTGGCTACACCTTC.

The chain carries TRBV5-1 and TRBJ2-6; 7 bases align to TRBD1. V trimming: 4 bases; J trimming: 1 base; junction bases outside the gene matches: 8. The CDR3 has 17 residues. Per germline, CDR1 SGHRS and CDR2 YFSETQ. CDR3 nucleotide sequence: TGCGCCAGCAGCGGGGCCCCGACAGGGTCTGGGGCCAACGTCCTGACTTTC. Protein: CASSGAPTGSGANVLTF.

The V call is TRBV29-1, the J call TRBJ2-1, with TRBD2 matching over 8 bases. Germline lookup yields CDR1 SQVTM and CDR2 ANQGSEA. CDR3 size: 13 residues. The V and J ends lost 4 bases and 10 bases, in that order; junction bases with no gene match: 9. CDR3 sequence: CSVGPEAGVEQFF. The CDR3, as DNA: TGCAGCGTTGGGCCCGAAGCGGGAGTAGAGCAGTTCTTC.

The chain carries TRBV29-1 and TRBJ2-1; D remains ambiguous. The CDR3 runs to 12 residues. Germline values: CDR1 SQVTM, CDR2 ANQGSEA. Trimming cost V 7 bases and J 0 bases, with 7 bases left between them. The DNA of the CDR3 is TGCAGCGGTGACTCCTCCTACAATGAGCAGTTCTTC. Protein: CSGDSSYNEQFF.

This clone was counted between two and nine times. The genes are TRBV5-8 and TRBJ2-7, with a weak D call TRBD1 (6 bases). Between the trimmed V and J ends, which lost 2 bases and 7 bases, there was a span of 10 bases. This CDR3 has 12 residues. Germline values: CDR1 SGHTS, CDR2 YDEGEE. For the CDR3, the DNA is TGTGCCAGCAGCTTCAACAGGGTAGAGCAGTACTTC. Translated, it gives CASSFNRVEQYF.

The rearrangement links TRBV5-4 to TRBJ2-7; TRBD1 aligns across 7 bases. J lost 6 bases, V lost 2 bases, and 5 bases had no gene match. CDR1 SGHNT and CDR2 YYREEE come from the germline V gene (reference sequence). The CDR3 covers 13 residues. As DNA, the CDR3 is TGTGCCAGCAGCTTTGACAGGGTAGGCGAGCAGTACTTC. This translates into CASSFDRVGEQYF.

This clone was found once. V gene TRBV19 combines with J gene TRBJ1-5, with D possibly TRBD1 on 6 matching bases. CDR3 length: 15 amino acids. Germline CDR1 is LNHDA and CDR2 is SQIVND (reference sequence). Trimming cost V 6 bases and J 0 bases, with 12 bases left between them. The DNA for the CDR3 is TGTGCCAGTAGCCCCTCAGGGGATAGCAATCAGCCCCAGCATTTT. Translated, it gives CASSPSGDSNQPQHF. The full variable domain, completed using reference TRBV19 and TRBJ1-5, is DGGITQSPKYLFRKEGQNVTLSCEQNLNHDAMYWYRQDPGQGLRLIYYSQIVNDFQKGDIAEGYSVSREKKESFPLTVTSAQKNPTAFYLCASSPSGDSNQPQHFGDGTRLSIL.

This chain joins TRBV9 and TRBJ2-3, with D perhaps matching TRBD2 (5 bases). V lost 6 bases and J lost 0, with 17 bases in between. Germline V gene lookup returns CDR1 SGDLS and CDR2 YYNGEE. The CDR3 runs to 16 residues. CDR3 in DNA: TGTGCCAGCAATAGGGCGGGCAGATCCAGCACAGATACGCAGTATTTT. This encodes CASNRAGRSSTDTQYF. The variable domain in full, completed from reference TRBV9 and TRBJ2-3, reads DSGVTQTPKHLITATGQRVTLRCSPRSGDLSVYWYQQSLDQGLQFLIQYYNGEERAKGNILERFSAQQFPDLHSELNLSSLELGDSALYFCASNRAGRSSTDTQYFGPGTRLTVL.

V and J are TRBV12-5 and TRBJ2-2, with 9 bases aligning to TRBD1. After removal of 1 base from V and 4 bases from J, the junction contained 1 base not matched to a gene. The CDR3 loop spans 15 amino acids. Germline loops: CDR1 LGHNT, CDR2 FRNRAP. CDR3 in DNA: TGTGCTAGTGGTTTGGCACAGGGGGCCACCGGGGAGCTGTTTTTT. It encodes CASGLAQGATGELFF. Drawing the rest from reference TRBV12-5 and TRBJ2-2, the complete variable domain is DARVTQTPRHKVTEMGQEVTMRCQPILGHNTVFWYRQTMMQGLELLAYFRNRAPLDDSGMPKDRFSAEMPDATLATLKIQPSEPRDSAVYFCASGLAQGATGELFFGEGSRLTVL.

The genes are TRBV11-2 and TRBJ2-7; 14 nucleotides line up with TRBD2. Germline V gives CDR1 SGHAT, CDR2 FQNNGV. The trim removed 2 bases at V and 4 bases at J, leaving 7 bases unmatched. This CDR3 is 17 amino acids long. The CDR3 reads CASSLRTSGGSGYEQYF. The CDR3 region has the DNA TGTGCCAGCAGCTTAAGGACTAGCGGGGGGAGTGGTTACGAGCAGTACTTC.

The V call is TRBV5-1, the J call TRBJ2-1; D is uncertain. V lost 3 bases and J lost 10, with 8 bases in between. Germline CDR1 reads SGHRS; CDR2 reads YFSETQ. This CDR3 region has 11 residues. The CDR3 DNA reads TGCGCCAGCAGCTCGACACTGGAGCAGTTCTTC. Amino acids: CASSSTLEQFF.